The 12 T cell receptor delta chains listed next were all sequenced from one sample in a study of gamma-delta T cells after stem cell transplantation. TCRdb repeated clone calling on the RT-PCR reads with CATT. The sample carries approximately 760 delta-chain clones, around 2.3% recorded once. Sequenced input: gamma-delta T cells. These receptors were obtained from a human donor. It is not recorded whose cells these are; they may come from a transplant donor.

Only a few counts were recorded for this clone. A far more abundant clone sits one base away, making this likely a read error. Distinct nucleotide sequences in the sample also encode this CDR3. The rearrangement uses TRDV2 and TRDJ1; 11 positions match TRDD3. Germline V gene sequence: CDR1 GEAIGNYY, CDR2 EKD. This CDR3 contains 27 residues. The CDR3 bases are TGTGCCTGTGACACCTTGCGTCCACGTTCCCATGTCGCCCGTACTGGGGGATATAACCCGTACACCGATAAGCTCATCTTT. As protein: CACDTLRPRSHVARTGGYNPYTDKLIF.

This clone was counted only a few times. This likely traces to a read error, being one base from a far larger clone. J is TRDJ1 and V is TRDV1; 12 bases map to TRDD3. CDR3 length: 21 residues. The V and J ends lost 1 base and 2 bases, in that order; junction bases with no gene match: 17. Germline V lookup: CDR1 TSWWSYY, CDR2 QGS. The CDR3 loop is CALGEPREPLAGGYATDKLIF. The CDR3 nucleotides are TGTGCTCTTGGGGAACCAAGGGAACCTCTCGCTGGGGGATACGCTACCGATAAACTCATCTTT.

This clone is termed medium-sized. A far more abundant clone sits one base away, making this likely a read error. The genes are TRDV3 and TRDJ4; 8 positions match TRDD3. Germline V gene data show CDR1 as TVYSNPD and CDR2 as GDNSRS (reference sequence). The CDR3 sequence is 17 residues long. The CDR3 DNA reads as TGTGCCTTTCCAGACCGGAGATACTGGGGGCCGCCCAGACCCCCGATCTTT. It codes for CAFPDRRYWGPPRPPIF.

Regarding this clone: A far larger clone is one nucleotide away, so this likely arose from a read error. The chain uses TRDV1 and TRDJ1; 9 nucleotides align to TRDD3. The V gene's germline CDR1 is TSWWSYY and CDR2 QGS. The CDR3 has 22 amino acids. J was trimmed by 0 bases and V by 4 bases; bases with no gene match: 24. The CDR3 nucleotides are TGTGCTCTTGGGGGACTTAGACCCCAGTCGGTACTGGGGGACCTGTACACCGATAAACTCATCTTT. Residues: CALGGLRPQSVLGDLYTDKLIF.

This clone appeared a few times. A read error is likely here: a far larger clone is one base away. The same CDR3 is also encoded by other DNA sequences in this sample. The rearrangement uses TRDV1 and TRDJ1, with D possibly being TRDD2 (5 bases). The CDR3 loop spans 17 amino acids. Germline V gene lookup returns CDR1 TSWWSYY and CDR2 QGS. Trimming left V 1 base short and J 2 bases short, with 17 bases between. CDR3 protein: CALGERVPAYVTDKLIF. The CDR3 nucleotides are TGTGCTCTTGGGGAACGTGTACCCGCCTACGTGACCGATAAACTCATCTTT.

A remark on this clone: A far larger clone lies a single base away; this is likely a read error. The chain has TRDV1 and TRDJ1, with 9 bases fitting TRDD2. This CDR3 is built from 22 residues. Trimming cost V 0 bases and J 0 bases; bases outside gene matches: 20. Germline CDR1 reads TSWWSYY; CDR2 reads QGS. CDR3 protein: CALGELRPSYGSEGPHTDKLIF. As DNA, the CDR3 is TGTGCTCTTGGGGAACTCCGGCCTTCCTACGGCTCTGAGGGACCCCACACCGATAAACTCATCTTT.

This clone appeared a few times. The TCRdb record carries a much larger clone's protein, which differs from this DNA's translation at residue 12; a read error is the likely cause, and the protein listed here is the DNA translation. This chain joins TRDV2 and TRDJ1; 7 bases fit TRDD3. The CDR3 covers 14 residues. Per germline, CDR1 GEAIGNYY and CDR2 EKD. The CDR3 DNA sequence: TGTGCCTGTGATGGGGGGATCCACACCGATAAATTCATCTTT. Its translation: CACDGGIHTDKFIF.

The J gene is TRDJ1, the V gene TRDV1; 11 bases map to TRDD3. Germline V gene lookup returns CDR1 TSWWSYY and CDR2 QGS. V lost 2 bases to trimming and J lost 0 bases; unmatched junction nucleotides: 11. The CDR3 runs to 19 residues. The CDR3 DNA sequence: TGTGCTCTTGGGGAAATTATCTGGGGGATACTTTCGAACACCGATAAACTCATCTTT. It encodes CALGEIIWGILSNTDKLIF.

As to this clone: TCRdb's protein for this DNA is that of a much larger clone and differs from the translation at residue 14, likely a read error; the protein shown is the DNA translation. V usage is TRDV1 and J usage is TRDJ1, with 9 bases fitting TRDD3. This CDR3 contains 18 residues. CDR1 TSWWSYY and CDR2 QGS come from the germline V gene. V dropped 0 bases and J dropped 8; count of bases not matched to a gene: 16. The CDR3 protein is CALGELYWYWGTERKLIF. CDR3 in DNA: TGTGCTCTTGGGGAACTATACTGGTACTGGGGGACAGAGAGAAAACTCATCTTT.

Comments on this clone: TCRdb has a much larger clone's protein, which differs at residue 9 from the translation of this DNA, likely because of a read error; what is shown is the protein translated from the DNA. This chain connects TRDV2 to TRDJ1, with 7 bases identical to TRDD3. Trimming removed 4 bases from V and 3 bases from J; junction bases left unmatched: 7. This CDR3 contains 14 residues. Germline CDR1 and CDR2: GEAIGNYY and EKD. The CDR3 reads CACDGGIHADKLIF. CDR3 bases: TGTGCCTGTGATGGGGGGATCCACGCCGATAAACTCATCTTT.

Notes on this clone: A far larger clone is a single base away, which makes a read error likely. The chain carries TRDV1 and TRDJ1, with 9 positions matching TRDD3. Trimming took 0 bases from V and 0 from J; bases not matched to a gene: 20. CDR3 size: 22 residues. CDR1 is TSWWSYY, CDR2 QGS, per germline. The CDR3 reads CALGELRPQSALGDLYTDKLIF. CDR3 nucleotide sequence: TGTGCTCTTGGGGAACTTAGACCCCAGTCGGCACTGGGGGACCTGTACACCGATAAACTCATCTTT.

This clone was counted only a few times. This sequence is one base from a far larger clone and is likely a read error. The CDR3 reads CACDTLRPRSHAARTGGYNPYTDKLIF. The CDR3 coding sequence is TGTGCCTGTGACACCTTGCGTCCACGTTCCCATGCCGCCCGTACTGGGGGATATAACCCGTACACCGATAAACTCATCTTT. The chain combines TRDV2 with TRDJ1; 11 nucleotides agree with TRDD3. This CDR3 is built from 27 residues. In germline, CDR1 is GEAIGNYY, CDR2 EKD. The J segment lost 0 bases and the V segment lost 0 bases, leaving 35 bases of the junction unmatched.